This T cell receptor beta chain emerged from a study of spatial heterogeneity in lung cancer. Study context: Each time, sequencing found more beta-chain sequences than alpha-chain sequences. General study findings and limits: TCRs found ubiquitously expanded in tumor appeared in blood more at resection than at follow-up.

This clonotype was counted many times. The antigen remains unidentified. Time point meaning: sample taken at primary tumor resection. Without sorting, whole RNA was sequenced from tumor, nontumor lung or frozen PBMC. Every TCR cDNA molecule bore its own unique molecular identifier. TCRdb itself ran the 5' RACE reads through MiXCR, one entry per CDR3 protein. This table holds roughly 21,000 distinct CDR3 sequences, 3% to 3.5% found once. Germline CDR1 and CDR2: SGHTS and YDEGEE. With 5 bases removed from V and 6 bases from J, the gap between germline ends came to 18 bases. This CDR3 region has 15 residues.

J is TRBJ1-5 and V is TRBV5-8, with D perhaps TRBD1 (5 bases). Specimen: PBMCs, collected at surgery. The source of this sequence is a female donor with early-stage non-small cell lung cancer. CDR3 coding DNA: TGTGCCAGCAGTAAGGAGGGGCCTGCCGGTCAGCCCCAGCATTTT. Encoded protein: CASSKEGPAGQPQHF. Supplemented by reference TRBV5-8 and TRBJ1-5, the full variable domain reads EAGVTQSPTHLIKTRGQQATLRCSPISGHTSVYWYQQALGLGLQFLLWYDEGEERNRGNFPPRFSGRQFPNYSSELNVNALELEDSALYLCASSKEGPAGQPQHFGDGTRLSIL.